The clone carrying this TCR beta chain is medium-sized in the sample. Its matching antigen is unknown. CDR1 is SGDLS and CDR2 is YYNGEE in the germline V gene. The CDR3 has 15 amino acids. V was shortened by 0 bases and J by 0 bases, with 6 bases between the two germline ends. This entry comes from a study of sequential checkpoint blockade in melanoma. On the study more broadly: TCRβ was sequenced from DNA of 91 pretreatment tumors.

The data were produced by immunoSEQ multiplex PCR, yet TCRdb's version contains in-frame clones alone and is incomplete. The profile shows about 2,500 clones, 15% of them singletons. Findings and caveats of the study: Patients with week-13 increases in T-cell fraction and clonality benefited about 30 times more often.

This sample's treatment: randomized to nivolumab then ipilimumab (arm A) or the reverse (arm B). The material was tumor tissue (inferred from file names), obtained from a patient given nivolumab and ipilimumab in sequence. The chain combines TRBV9 with TRBJ1-4; D ambiguous. This clonotype was sampled from a human donor with melanoma. CDR3 sequence: CASSVGASTNEKLFF. DNA for the CDR3: TGTGCCAGCAGCGTAGGGGCCTCAACTAATGAAAAACTGTTTTTT.